The present T cell receptor (beta chain) was sequenced within a study of response to subunit inactivated influenza vaccine. Worth noting for this clonotype: Its antigen is not identified.

TCRdb reprocessed the RT-PCR reads with MiXCR, giving one entry per CDR3 protein. The sample gives 500,000 to 650,000 distinct CDR3 sequences, 7.5% to 8.5% of which show up once; roughly 13% is in the top ten. Points from the study as a whole: The authors suggested that every seasonal influenza vaccination recruits few new T cells.

The ends were cut back, 6 bases at V and 0 bases at J, with 15 bases in the middle. The CDR3 runs 14 residues. In germline, CDR1 is DFQATT, CDR2 SNEGSKA (reference sequence). The TCR comes from a man between 50 and 75 years old who received an inactivated influenza vaccine. The rearrangement joins TRBV20-1 to TRBJ2-7; D is unresolved. The source material was PBMCs from blood, sampled roughly 24 months after vaccination. The CDR3 loop reads CSAGGGYSSYEQYF. In nucleotides, the CDR3 is TGCAGTGCAGGTGGCGGATACAGCTCCTACGAGCAGTACTTC.